The 9 T cell receptor beta chains reported below all come from one sample, sequenced in a study of PD-L1 blockade in urothelial cancer. Sequenced by immunoSEQ multiplex PCR; TCRdb stores in-frame clones only, minus some. The sample lists about 37,000 clones; 70% to 85% were seen once. Here the sequenced sample was PBMCs, taken around atezolizumab (anti-PD-L1) treatment. These receptors were taken from a man aged 55 to 69 with urothelial cancer.

This clone was counted a few times. The V call is TRBV19, the J call TRBJ1-5; 8 nucleotides match TRBD1. The ends lost 6 bases at V and 6 bases at J; junction bases unmatched: 10. Per the germline V gene, CDR1 is LNHDA and CDR2 is SQIVND (reference sequence). This CDR3 spans 15 amino acids. The CDR3 loop is CASSLVAGGSQPQHF. The CDR3 DNA reads TGTGCCAGTAGCCTCGTGGCAGGGGGCAGTCAGCCCCAGCATTTT.

This sequence joins TRBV2 and TRBJ2-7; a weak D match, TRBD1 (5 bases). Germline V lookup: CDR1 SNHLY, CDR2 FYNNEI. This CDR3 contains 14 residues. V lost 1 base, J lost 5 bases, and 12 bases lay in between. The CDR3 nucleotides are TGTGCCAGCAGTGAAGGCTTCAGGGTCCACGAGCAGTACTTC. Protein product: CASSEGFRVHEQYF.

V usage is TRBV30 and J usage is TRBJ2-4, with a tentative D call TRBD2 (6 bases). CDR1 and CDR2 from the germline V gene are GTSNPN and SVGIG (reference sequence). Trimming shortened V by 5 bases and J by 1 base, and 9 bases separated the two germline ends. There are 13 residues in the CDR3. DNA of the CDR3: TGTGCCTGGGGGCTAGCGGCCAAAAACATTCAGTACTTC. Translation gives CAWGLAAKNIQYF.

This chain uses TRBV6-4 with TRBJ1-1; D is undetermined. The CDR3 contains 13 residues. Trimming cost V 2 bases and J 6 bases, with 10 bases left between them. Per germline, CDR1 MRHNA and CDR2 SNTAGT. The CDR3, as DNA: TGTGCCAGCAGTGACACGGCGGATTCTGAAGCTTTCTTT. It yields the protein CASSDTADSEAFF.

This rearrangement joins TRBV4-2 to TRBJ1-4, with 7 nucleotides matching TRBD1. Germline CDR1 and CDR2: LGHNA and YNFKEQ. The CDR3 is 17 amino acids. V shed 0 bases and J 0 bases; nucleotides not matched to a gene: 4. The CDR3 nucleotides read TGTGCCAGCAGCCAAGAATTGCAGGGGGCAACTAATGAAAAACTGTTTTTT. This codes for CASSQELQGATNEKLFF.

The chain joins TRBV2 to TRBJ2-1, with 8 bases lining up with TRBD2. The CDR3 spans 14 residues. CDR1 and CDR2 (germline): SNHLY, FYNNEI. V trimming: 11 bases; J trimming: 6 bases; junction bases outside the gene matches: 12. Written as DNA, the CDR3 is TGTGCCTCGCTTCAGGCGGGGGGAGGCAATGAGCAGTTCTTC. Translation: CASLQAGGGNEQFF.

V usage is TRBV5-4 and J usage is TRBJ2-5, with TRBD1 matching over 7 bases. Germline-derived CDR1 and CDR2 are SGHNT and YYREEE (reference sequence). J gave up 5 bases and V 1 base, and 8 bases lay outside the gene matches. This CDR3 is built from 15 residues. CDR3 nucleotide sequence: TGTGCCAGCAGCTTGATACAGGGGATCTTTGAGACCCAGTACTTC. Translating it yields CASSLIQGIFETQYF.

This clone was seen just once. The chain uses TRBV11-2 and TRBJ2-6, with a possible D match to TRBD2 (6 bases). The ends were cut back, 2 bases at V and 0 bases at J, with 17 bases in the middle. The CDR3 consists of 19 residues. Germline V lookup: CDR1 SGHAT, CDR2 FQNNGV. In nucleotides, the CDR3 is TGTGCCAGCAGCTTAAGTTTCGGGTCGCGGGGCTCTGGGGCCAACGTCCTGACTTTC. Amino acid sequence: CASSLSFGSRGSGANVLTF.

DNA of the CDR3: TGTGCCAGCAGCTTGGCCGGCGGCGGAATGAACACTGAAGCTTTCTTT. Protein product: CASSLAGGGMNTEAFF. V gene TRBV5-4 combines with J gene TRBJ1-1; no definite D call. The germline gives CDR1 SGHNT, CDR2 YYREEE (reference sequence). The CDR3 has 16 amino acids. Trimming removed 0 bases from V and 0 bases from J, with 12 bases in between.